Presented here are 26 T cell receptor beta chains from one specimen sequenced in a study of control samples from healthy donors and cancer patients. Profiled with immunoSEQ multiplex PCR; TCRdb holds only in-frame clones, not every one. The top ten clones hold about 8.8% of a sample with some 100,000 clones, just over 90% of them seen once. The material sequenced was blood. The receptor set was obtained from a man aged 18 to 30 in good health.

This clone has just one count. The chain has TRBV12-3 or TRBV12-4 and TRBJ1-1; D is undetermined. Trimming removed 5 bases at V and 1 base at J, with 8 bases between. This CDR3 comprises 13 residues. The CDR3 DNA is TGTGCCAGCAGTATACGGAAGAACACTGAAGCTTTCTTT. It codes for CASSIRKNTEAFF.

The chain is built from TRBV7-9 and TRBJ2-7; D gene ambiguous. The CDR3 contains 14 residues. The V end was cut by 5 bases, the J end by 6 bases, with 17 bases between. Looked up from germline, CDR1 is SEHNR and CDR2 is FQNEAQ (reference sequence). CDR3 DNA: TGTGCCAGCAGCGTCGCTCCGTGGGTCGGCGAGCAGTACTTC. This gives the protein CASSVAPWVGEQYF.

The chain employs TRBV6-6 and TRBJ2-7; 9 bases agree with TRBD1. The J segment lost 5 bases and the V segment lost 6 bases, leaving 8 bases of the junction unmatched. The CDR3 has 14 amino acids. Germline V gives CDR1 MNHNY, CDR2 SVGAGI (reference sequence). In DNA form, the CDR3 reads TGTGCCAGCAGGGCCGGGACAGGGTCTGACGAGCAGTACTTC. Amino acids: CASRAGTGSDEQYF.

This chain uses TRBV5-6 with TRBJ2-5; 14 positions match TRBD2. V was clipped by 5 bases and J by 4 bases; unmatched bases: 4. Germline lookup yields CDR1 SGHDT and CDR2 YYEEEE. The CDR3 runs to 15 residues. Here the CDR3 DNA reads TGTGCCAGCAGGTCGGGACTAGCGGGAGTAGAGACCCAGTACTTC. Translation: CASRSGLAGVETQYF.

The chain links TRBV6-4 to TRBJ1-1, with D possibly matching TRBD1 (6 bases). The CDR3 is 15 amino acids. Trimming removed 2 bases from V and 4 bases from J, with 14 bases in between. CDR1 is MRHNA and CDR2 is SNTAGT in the germline V gene. CDR3 coding DNA: TGTGCCAGCAGTGACGGAGGGAGGGGGGTCACTGAAGCTTTCTTT. The encoded protein is CASSDGGRGVTEAFF.

This chain joins TRBV7-2 and TRBJ2-7; tentatively, D is TRBD2 (5 bases). V lost 8 bases and J 5 bases, leaving 13 bases between the germline ends. Germline V gene lookup returns CDR1 SGHTA and CDR2 FQGNSA. This CDR3 is built from 12 residues. CDR3 in DNA: TGTGCCAGCGCGAGAGGGCTACACGAGCAGTACTTC. Its protein is CASARGLHEQYF.

This chain joins TRBV5-1 and TRBJ1-2; D remains ambiguous. The CDR3 covers 14 residues. CDR1 and CDR2 from the germline V gene are SGHRS and YFSETQ. The V gene lost 4 bases and the J gene lost 4 bases, with 14 bases spanning the gap. In DNA, the CDR3 is TGCGCCAGCAGCCCGGCCCCTTCACCCTATGGCTACACCTTC. The encoded protein is CASSPAPSPYGYTF.

This clone was picked up one time. The chain joins TRBV6-2 or TRBV6-3 to TRBJ2-3; a weak D match, TRBD2 (5 bases). V shed 1 base and J shed 4 bases, with 9 bases lying between them. The V gene's germline CDR1 is MNHEY and CDR2 SVGEGT. This CDR3 comprises 14 residues. DNA of the CDR3: TGTGCCAGCAGTTACTTATCGGAGGCAGATACGCAGTATTTT. Amino acid sequence: CASSYLSEADTQYF.

The CDR3 bases are TGCGCCAGCAGCCAGACCCACCGGGGGACCCAGTACTTC. Protein product: CASSQTHRGTQYF. This chain links TRBV4-1 with TRBJ2-5; D might be TRBD2 (5 bases). The germline V and J ends were trimmed by 3 bases and 7 bases, with 12 bases remaining between them. Germline V gene lookup returns CDR1 MGHRA and CDR2 YSYEKL. The CDR3 sequence is 13 residues long.

The V gene is TRBV2, the J gene TRBJ1-2, with 7 bases that match TRBD1. The CDR3 has 13 amino acids. CDR1 is SNHLY, CDR2 FYNNEI, per germline. With V trimmed by 2 bases and J by 4 bases, 1 base remained unmatched. CDR3 sequence reads: CASSEQGVYGYTF. CDR3 bases: TGTGCCAGCAGTGAACAGGGGGTCTATGGCTACACCTTC.

The chain combines TRBV7-9 with TRBJ1-2, with a tentative D call TRBD1 (6 bases). The V gene lost 5 bases and the J gene lost 4 bases, with 11 bases spanning the gap. This CDR3 is built from 13 residues. The germline V gene has CDR1 SEHNR and CDR2 FQNEAQ (reference sequence). DNA for the CDR3: TGTGCCAGCAGCCACAGGGACGGCTATGGCTACACCTTC. This codes for CASSHRDGYGYTF.

The V call is TRBV30, the J call TRBJ2-2, with D possibly being TRBD1 (6 bases). The CDR3 runs 15 residues. The V gene's germline CDR1 is GTSNPN and CDR2 SVGIG (reference sequence). V was cut by 7 bases and J by 5 bases, with 20 bases left in between. The CDR3 nucleotides are TGTGCCTCAGACGGAACAGGGACGGAGACCGGGGAGCTGTTTTTT. Its translation is CASDGTGTETGELFF.

The chain carries TRBV19 and TRBJ1-1; no reliable D call. Trimming left V 6 bases short and J 2 bases short, with 16 bases between. CDR1 is LNHDA and CDR2 is SQIVND in the germline V gene (reference sequence). The CDR3 runs to 15 residues. For the CDR3, the DNA is TGTGCCAGTAGCCTGTACATTGAAGTCAACACTGAAGCTTTCTTT. Residues: CASSLYIEVNTEAFF.

V is TRBV6-5 and J is TRBJ2-3, with TRBD1 identical over 7 bases. Per the germline V gene, CDR1 is MNHEY and CDR2 is SVGAGI. Trimming removed 2 bases from V and 4 bases from J; junction bases left unmatched: 3. The CDR3 length is 14 residues. The CDR3 DNA is TGTGCCAGCAGTTACGAAGGACAGGCAGATACGCAGTATTTT. Translation gives CASSYEGQADTQYF.

The chain joins TRBV20-1 to TRBJ2-3; 8 bases map to TRBD1. The ends lost 3 bases at V and 5 bases at J; junction bases unmatched: 4. This CDR3 region has 13 residues. The germline V gene has CDR1 DFQATT and CDR2 SNEGSKA (reference sequence). CDR3 region: CSASRTGRDTQYF. The CDR3 nucleotides are TGCAGTGCTAGTAGGACAGGGAGAGATACGCAGTATTTT.

V usage is TRBV5-6 and J usage is TRBJ1-1; D may be TRBD1 (6 bases). V dropped 0 bases and J dropped 0 bases, with 9 bases sitting between them. Germline V lookup: CDR1 SGHDT, CDR2 YYEEEE. The CDR3 runs to 15 residues. In DNA, the CDR3 is TGTGCCAGCAGCTTGGCAACAGGGTTGAACACTGAAGCTTTCTTT. Amino acid sequence: CASSLATGLNTEAFF.

This clone was counted once. The J gene is TRBJ1-4, the V gene TRBV5-5, with D perhaps matching TRBD1 (6 bases). V gave up 4 bases and J gave up 0 bases, with 10 bases separating them. The CDR3 contains 15 residues. CDR1 and CDR2 from the germline V gene are SGHKS and YYEKEE (reference sequence). In nucleotides, the CDR3 is TGTGCCAGCAGCCCTAGGACAGCAACTAATGAAAAACTGTTTTTT. Amino acid sequence: CASSPRTATNEKLFF.

This clone was seen once. The chain couples TRBV14 to TRBJ1-6; D is ambiguous. Between the trimmed V and J ends, which lost 1 base and 2 bases, there was a span of 3 bases. The CDR3 runs to 14 residues. Germline loops: CDR1 SGHDN, CDR2 FVKESK. The CDR3 DNA follows: TGTGCCAGCAGCCAAGGACCCTATAATTCACCCCTCCACTTT. It encodes CASSQGPYNSPLHF.

CDR3 sequence reads: CASSQAREQYF. In DNA form, the CDR3 reads TGTGCCAGCAGCCAAGCCAGGGAGCAGTACTTC. V usage is TRBV3-1 (or the pseudogene TRBV3-2) and J usage is TRBJ2-7; the D is unclear. Germline assignment: CDR1 LGHDT and CDR2 YNNKEL (reference sequence). Trimming removed 1 base from V and 7 bases from J, with 5 bases in between. The CDR3 has 11 amino acids.

Of note for this clone: The sample carries other DNA sequences with the same CDR3. The chain has TRBV29-1 and TRBJ1-1; a possible D gene is TRBD1 (6 bases). The CDR3 contains 11 residues. Trimming pared 5 bases from V and 4 bases from J, leaving 8 bases between. Germline V gene sequence: CDR1 SQVTM, CDR2 ANQGSEA. The CDR3 reads CSVLTGTEAFF. For the CDR3, the DNA is TGCAGCGTTCTGACAGGCACTGAAGCTTTCTTT.

The chain has TRBV5-4 and TRBJ1-1; D is unclear. V was shortened by 1 base and J by 7 bases, with 20 bases between the two germline ends. There are 16 residues in the CDR3. Germline CDR1 SGHNT, CDR2 YYREEE (reference sequence). DNA for the CDR3: TGTGCCAGCAGCTTGCCAGACGCAAGGGCCCTCGATGAAGCTTTCTTT. This gives the protein CASSLPDARALDEAFF.

This chain joins TRBV7-9 and TRBJ2-7, with 7 bases fitting TRBD2. This CDR3 has 15 amino acids. CDR1 SEHNR and CDR2 FQNEAQ come from the germline V gene (reference sequence). V was clipped by 2 bases and J by 5 bases; unmatched bases: 9. The CDR3 nucleotides are TGTGCCAGCAGCTTAATATATGGGGGGGTGGACGAGCAGTACTTC. It encodes CASSLIYGGVDEQYF.

The chain recombines TRBV30 with TRBJ2-4, with D perhaps given as TRBD1 or TRBD2 (5 bases each). The CDR3 contains 14 residues. Germline lookup yields CDR1 GTSNPN and CDR2 SVGIG (reference sequence). V lost 0 bases and J 6 bases, leaving 12 bases between the germline ends. The DNA for the CDR3 is TGTGCCTGGAGTGTATCGATCGGGGCAAACATTCAGTACTTC. Protein: CAWSVSIGANIQYF.

The chain is built from TRBV30 and TRBJ2-3, with 10 bases identical to TRBD2. The CDR3 contains 16 residues. Germline trimming cut 3 bases from V and 5 bases from J; bases unmatched to any gene: 11. Germline V gene lookup returns CDR1 GTSNPN and CDR2 SVGIG (reference sequence). The CDR3 region is CAWRGGAGGPVDTQYF. The CDR3 coding sequence is TGTGCCTGGAGGGGGGGAGCGGGAGGGCCGGTAGATACGCAGTATTTT.

The chain uses TRBV12-3 or TRBV12-4 and TRBJ1-2, with a tentative D call TRBD1 (5 bases). This CDR3 is built from 13 residues. V lost 1 base and J 3 bases, leaving 6 bases between the germline ends. CDR3 sequence reads: CASSLVRDYGYTF. As DNA, the CDR3 is TGTGCCAGCAGTTTAGTCAGGGACTATGGCTACACCTTC.

V and J are TRBV6-5 and TRBJ1-1; the D is unclear. CDR3 length equals 12 residues. Trimming removed 6 bases at V and 1 base at J, with 6 bases between. CDR1 is MNHEY and CDR2 is SVGAGI in the germline V gene. This CDR3 is CASRRQNTEAFF. CDR3 DNA sequence: TGTGCCAGCAGACGTCAGAACACTGAAGCTTTCTTT.